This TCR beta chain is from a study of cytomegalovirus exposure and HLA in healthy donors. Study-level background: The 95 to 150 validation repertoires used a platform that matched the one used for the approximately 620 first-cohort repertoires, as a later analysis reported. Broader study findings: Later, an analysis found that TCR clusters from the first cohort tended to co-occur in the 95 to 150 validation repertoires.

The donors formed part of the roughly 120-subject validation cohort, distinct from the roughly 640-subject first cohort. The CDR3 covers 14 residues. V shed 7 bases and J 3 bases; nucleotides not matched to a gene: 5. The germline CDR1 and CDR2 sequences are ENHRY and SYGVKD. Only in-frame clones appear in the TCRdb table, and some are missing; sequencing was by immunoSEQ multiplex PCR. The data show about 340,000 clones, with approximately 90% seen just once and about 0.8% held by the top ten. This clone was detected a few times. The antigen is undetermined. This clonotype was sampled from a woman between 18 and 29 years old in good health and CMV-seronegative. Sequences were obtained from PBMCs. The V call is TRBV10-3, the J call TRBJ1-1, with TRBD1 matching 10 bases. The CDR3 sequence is CAITPGTGDTEAFF. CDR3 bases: TGTGCCATCACCCCCGGGACAGGGGACACTGAAGCTTTCTTT.